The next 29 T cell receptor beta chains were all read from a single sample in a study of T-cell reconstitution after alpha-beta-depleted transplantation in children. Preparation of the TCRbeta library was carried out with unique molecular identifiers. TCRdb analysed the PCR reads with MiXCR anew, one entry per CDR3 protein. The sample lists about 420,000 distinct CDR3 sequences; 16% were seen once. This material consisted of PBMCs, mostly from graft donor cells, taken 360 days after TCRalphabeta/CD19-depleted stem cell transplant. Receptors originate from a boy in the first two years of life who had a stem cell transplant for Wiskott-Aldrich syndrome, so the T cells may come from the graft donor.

Written as DNA, the CDR3 is TGCAGTGCTGGGGACAGGAGATCTTGGAATTCACCCCTCCACTTT. This sequence encodes CSAGDRRSWNSPLHF. The rearrangement links TRBV20-1 to TRBJ1-6; 8 bases map to TRBD1. V was pared by 5 bases and J by 7 bases, with 10 bases of the junction left unmatched. The CDR3 extends over 15 amino acids. The germline V gene encodes CDR1 DFQATT and CDR2 SNEGSKA (reference sequence).

The CDR3 is CASSPDTAVGSPLHF. The CDR3 bases are TGCGCCAGCAGCCCAGACACCGCCGTTGGTTCACCCCTCCACTTT. The chain recombines TRBV4-3 with TRBJ1-6, with unresolved D. The V end lost 4 bases, the J end lost 9 bases, and 16 bases lay between the germline ends. The CDR3 is 15 residues long. Germline V gene data show CDR1 as LGHNA and CDR2 as YSLEER.

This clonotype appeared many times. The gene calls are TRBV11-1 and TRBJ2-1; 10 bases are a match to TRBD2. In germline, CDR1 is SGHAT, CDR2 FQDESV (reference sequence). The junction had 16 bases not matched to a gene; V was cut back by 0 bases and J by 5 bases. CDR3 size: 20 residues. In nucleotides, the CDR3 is TGTGCCAGCAGCTTAGCCCCAACTAGCGGGGAGTTCTGGGGAAACAATGAGCAGTTCTTC. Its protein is CASSLAPTSGEFWGNNEQFF.

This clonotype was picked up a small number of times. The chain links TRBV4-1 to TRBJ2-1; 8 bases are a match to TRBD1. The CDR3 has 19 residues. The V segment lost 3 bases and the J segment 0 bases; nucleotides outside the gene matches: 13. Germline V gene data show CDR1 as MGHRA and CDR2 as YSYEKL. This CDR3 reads CASSHRTGKVISSYNEQFF. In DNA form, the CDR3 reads TGCGCCAGCAGCCACCGGACAGGGAAGGTGATTAGCTCCTACAATGAGCAGTTCTTC.

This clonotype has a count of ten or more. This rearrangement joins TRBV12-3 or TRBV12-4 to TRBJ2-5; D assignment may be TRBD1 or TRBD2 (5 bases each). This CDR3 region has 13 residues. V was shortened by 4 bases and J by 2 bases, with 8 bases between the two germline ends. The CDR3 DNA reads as TGTGCCAGCAGTTCGGGACGTCAAGAGACCCAGTACTTC. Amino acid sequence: CASSSGRQETQYF.

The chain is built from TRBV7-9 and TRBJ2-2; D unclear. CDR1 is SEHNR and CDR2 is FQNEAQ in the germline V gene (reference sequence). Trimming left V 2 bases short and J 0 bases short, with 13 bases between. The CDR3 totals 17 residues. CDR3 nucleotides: TGTGCCAGCAGCTTATTTGGAAGGAATTCGAACACCGGGGAGCTGTTTTTT. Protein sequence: CASSLFGRNSNTGELFF. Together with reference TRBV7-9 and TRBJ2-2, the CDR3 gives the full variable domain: DTGVSQNPRHKITKRGQNVTFRCDPISEHNRLYWYRQTLGQGPEFLTYFQNEAQLEKSRLLSDRFSAERPKGSFSTLEIQRTEQGDSAMYLCASSLFGRNSNTGELFFGEGSRLTVL.

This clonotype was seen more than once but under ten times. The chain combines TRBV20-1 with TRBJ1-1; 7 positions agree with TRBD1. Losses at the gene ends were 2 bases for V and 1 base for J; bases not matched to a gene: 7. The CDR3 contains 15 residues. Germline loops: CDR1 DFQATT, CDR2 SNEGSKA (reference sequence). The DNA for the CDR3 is TGCAGTGCTAGACGACAGGGTAAGGGGAACACTGAAGCTTTCTTT. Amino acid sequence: CSARRQGKGNTEAFF.

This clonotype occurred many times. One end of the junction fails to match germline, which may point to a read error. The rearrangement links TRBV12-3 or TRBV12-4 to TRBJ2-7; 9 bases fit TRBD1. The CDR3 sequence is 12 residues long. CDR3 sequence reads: CASSASPGQGLF. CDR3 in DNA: TGTGCCAGCAGTGCTTCTCCGGGACAGGGACTCTTC.

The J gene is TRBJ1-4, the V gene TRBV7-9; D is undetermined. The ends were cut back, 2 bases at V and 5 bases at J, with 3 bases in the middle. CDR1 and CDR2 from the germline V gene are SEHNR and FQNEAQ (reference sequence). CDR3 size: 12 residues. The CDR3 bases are TGTGCCAGCAGCTTATTCAATGAAAAACTGTTTTTT. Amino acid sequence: CASSLFNEKLFF.

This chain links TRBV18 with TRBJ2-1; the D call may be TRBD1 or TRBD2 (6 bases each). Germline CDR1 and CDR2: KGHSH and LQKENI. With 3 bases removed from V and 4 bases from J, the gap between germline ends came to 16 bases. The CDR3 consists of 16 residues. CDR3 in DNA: TGTGCCAGCTCACCGATCCCCGGGGGCCCTTACAATGAGCAGTTCTTC. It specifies CASSPIPGGPYNEQFF.

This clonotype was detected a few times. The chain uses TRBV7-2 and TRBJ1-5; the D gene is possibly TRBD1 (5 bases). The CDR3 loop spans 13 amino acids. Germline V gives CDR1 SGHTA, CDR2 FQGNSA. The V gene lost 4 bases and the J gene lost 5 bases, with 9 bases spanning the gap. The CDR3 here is CASSSRGHQPQHF. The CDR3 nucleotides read TGTGCCAGCAGCTCACGGGGACATCAGCCCCAGCATTTT.

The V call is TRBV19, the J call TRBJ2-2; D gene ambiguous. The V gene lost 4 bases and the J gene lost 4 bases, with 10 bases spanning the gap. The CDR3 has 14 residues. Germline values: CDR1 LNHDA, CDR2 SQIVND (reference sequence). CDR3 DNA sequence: TGTGCCAGTAGTAGAGAAGTCGTCACCGGGGAGCTGTTTTTT. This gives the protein CASSREVVTGELFF.

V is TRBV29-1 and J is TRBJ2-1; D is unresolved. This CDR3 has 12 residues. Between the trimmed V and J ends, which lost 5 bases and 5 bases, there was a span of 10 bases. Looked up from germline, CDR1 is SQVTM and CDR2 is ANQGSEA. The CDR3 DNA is TGCAGCGTTTTGCGTGGGAACAATGAGCAGTTCTTC. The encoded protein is CSVLRGNNEQFF.

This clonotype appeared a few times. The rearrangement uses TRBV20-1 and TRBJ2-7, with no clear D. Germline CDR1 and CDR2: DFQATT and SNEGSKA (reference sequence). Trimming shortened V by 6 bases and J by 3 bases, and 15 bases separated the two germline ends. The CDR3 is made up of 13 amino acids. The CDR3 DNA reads TGCAGTGCGTGGGCCATGGAAGACTACGAGCAGTACTTC. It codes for CSAWAMEDYEQYF.

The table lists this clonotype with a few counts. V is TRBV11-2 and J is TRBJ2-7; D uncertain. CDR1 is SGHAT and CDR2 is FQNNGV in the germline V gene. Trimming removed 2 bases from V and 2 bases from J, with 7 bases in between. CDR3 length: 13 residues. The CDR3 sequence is CASSLFGAYEQYF. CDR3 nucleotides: TGTGCCAGCAGCTTATTTGGGGCCTACGAGCAGTACTTC.

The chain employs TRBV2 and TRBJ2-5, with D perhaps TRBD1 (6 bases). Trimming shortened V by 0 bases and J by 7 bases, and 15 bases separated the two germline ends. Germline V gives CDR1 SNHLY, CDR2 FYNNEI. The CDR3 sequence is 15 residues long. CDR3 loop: CASSEALRGSGTQYF. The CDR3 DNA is TGTGCCAGCAGTGAAGCGCTAAGGGGGAGCGGGACCCAGTACTTC.

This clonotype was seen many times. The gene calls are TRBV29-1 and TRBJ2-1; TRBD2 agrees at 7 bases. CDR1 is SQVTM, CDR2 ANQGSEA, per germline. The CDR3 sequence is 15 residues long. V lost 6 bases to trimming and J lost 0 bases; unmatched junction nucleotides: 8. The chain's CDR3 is CSVEHGRPSYNEQFF. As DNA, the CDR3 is TGCAGCGTCGAACACGGGAGGCCCTCCTACAATGAGCAGTTCTTC.

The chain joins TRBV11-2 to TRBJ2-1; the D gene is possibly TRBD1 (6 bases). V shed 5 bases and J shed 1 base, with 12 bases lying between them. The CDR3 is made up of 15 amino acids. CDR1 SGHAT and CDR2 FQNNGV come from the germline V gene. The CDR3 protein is CASSPIDRSYNEQFF. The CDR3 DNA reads TGTGCCAGCAGCCCAATCGACAGGTCCTACAATGAGCAGTTCTTC. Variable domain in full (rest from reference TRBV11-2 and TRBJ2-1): EAGVAQSPRYKIIEKRQSVAFWCNPISGHATLYWYQQILGQGPKLLIQFQNNGVVDDSQLPKDRFSAERLKGVDSTLKIQPAKLEDSAVYLCASSPIDRSYNEQFFGPGTRLTVL.

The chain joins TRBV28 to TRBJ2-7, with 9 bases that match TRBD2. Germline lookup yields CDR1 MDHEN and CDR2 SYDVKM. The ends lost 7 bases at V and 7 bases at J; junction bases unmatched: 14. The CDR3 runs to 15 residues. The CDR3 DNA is TGTGCCAGCACTCCCACAGCGGGGGGCCTCCGGGAGCAGTACTTC. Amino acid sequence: CASTPTAGGLREQYF.

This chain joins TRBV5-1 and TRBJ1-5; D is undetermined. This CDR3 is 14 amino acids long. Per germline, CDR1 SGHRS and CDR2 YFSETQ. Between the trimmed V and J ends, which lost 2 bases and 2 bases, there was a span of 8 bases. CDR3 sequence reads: CASSFDFGNQPQHF. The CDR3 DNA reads TGCGCCAGCAGCTTTGATTTTGGCAATCAGCCCCAGCATTTT.

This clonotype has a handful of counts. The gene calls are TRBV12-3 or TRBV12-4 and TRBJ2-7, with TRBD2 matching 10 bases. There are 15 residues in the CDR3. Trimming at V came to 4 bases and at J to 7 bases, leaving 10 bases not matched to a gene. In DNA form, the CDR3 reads TGTGCCAGCAGTTGGGGGCTAGCGGGGGCGGGGGAGCAGTACTTC. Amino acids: CASSWGLAGAGEQYF.

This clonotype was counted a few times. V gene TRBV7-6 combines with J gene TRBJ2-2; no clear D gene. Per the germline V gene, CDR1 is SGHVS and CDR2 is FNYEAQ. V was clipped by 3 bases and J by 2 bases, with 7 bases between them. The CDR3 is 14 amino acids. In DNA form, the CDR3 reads TGTGCCAGCAGCTTCTGGGTCAACACCGGGGAGCTGTTTTTT. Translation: CASSFWVNTGELFF.

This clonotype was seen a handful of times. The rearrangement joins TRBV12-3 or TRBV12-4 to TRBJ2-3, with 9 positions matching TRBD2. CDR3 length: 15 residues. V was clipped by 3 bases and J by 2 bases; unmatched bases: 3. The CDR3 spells CASSFSGGFTDTQYF. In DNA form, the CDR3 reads TGTGCCAGCAGTTTTAGCGGGGGATTCACAGATACGCAGTATTTT.

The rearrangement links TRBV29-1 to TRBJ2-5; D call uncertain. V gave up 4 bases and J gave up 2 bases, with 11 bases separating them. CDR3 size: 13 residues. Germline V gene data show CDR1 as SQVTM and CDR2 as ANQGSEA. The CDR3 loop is CSVGSRLQETQYF. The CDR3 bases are TGCAGCGTTGGGTCTAGACTTCAAGAGACCCAGTACTTC.

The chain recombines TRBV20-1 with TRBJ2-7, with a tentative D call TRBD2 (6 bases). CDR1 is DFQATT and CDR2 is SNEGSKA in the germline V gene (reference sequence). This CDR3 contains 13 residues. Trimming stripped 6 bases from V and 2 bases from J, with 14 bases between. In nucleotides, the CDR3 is TGCAGTGCGAAAGGGGACTCACCCTACGAGCAGTACTTC. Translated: CSAKGDSPYEQYF.

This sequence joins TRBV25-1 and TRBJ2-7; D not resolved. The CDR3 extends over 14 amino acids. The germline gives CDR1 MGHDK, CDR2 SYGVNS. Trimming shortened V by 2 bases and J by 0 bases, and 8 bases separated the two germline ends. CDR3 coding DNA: TGTGCCAGCAGTGAACAGGTACCCTCCTACGAGCAGTACTTC. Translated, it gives CASSEQVPSYEQYF.

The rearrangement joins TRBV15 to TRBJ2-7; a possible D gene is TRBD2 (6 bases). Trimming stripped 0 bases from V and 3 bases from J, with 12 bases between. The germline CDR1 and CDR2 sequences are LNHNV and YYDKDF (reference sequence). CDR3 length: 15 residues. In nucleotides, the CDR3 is TGTGCCACCAGCAGAGATCGTTTCGGGGGCTACGAGCAGTACTTC. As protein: CATSRDRFGGYEQYF. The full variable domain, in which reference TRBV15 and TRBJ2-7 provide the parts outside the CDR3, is DAMVIQNPRYQVTQFGKPVTLSCSQTLNHNVMYWYQQKSSQAPKLLFHYYDKDFNNEADTPDNFQSRRPNTSFCFLDIRSPGLGDTAMYLCATSRDRFGGYEQYFGPGTRLTVT.

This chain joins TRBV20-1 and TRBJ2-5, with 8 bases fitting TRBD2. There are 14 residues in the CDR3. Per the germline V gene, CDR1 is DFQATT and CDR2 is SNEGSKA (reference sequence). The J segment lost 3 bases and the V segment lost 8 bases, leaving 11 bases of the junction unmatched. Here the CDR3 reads CSMGPSGREETQYF. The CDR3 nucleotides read TGCAGTATGGGGCCTAGCGGGCGGGAAGAGACCCAGTACTTC.

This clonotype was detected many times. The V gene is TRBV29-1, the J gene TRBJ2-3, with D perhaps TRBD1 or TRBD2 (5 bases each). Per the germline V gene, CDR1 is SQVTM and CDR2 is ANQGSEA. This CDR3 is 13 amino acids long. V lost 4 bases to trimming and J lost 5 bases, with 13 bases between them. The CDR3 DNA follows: TGCAGCGTTGTTCCCGGGGCTAAAGATACGCAGTATTTT. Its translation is CSVVPGAKDTQYF.